This T cell receptor beta chain was profiled in a study of radiotherapy plus CTLA-4 blockade in lung cancer. Study observations and caveats: Expansion of tumor-derived TCR clones was observed in blood after radiotherapy plus ipilimumab. Response was reportedly best predicted by early blood T cell clone dynamics, with interferon-beta.

TCRdb's table, derived via immunoSEQ multiplex PCR, lists solely in-frame clones and lacks some. The table shows over 40,000 clones, with 82% occurring only once. Germline trimming cut 4 bases from V and 0 bases from J; bases unmatched to any gene: 16. Germline loops: CDR1 SGHNT, CDR2 YYREEE (reference sequence). This CDR3 is built from 18 residues. Details on this clone: Its antigen is not identified.

The chain has TRBV5-4 and TRBJ2-7; TRBD2 agrees at 7 bases. Sequences were derived from peripheral blood, sampled from a patient treated with radiotherapy plus ipilimumab. The TCR comes from a human donor with non-small cell lung cancer who had stable disease on radiotherapy plus ipilimumab. CDR3 protein: CASSGSGTTNTSSYEQYF. CDR3 DNA sequence: TGTGCCAGCAGCGGAAGCGGGACCACTAACACGAGCTCCTACGAGCAGTACTTC.